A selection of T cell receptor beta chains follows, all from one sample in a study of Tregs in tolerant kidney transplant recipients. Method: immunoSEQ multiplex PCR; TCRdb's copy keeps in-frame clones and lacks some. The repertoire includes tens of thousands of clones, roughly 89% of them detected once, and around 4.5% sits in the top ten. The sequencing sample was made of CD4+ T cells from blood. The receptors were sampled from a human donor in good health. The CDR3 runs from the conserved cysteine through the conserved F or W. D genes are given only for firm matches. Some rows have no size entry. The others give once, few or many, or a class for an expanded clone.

CASSPDRGDGYTF	TGTGCCAGCTCACCCGACAGGGGAGATGGCTACACCTTC	TRBV18	-	TRBJ1-2	TRBD1
CASNLDRAAGNTIYF	TGTGCCAGCAACCTAGACAGAGCGGCCGGAAACACCATATATTTT	TRBV6-1	-	TRBJ1-3	-
CASSLDLRVYEQYF	TGTGCCAGCAGCTTAGATCTACGGGTTTACGAGCAGTACTTC	TRBV11-2	-	TRBJ2-7	-
CASSLGRDPGYTF	TGTGCCAGCAGCCTCGGGCGGGATCCTGGCTACACCTTC	TRBV7-2	-	TRBJ1-2	-
CASSVQGVATNTGELFF	TGTGCCAGCAGCGTACAGGGGGTAGCGACGAACACCGGGGAGCTGTTTTTT	TRBV9	few	TRBJ2-2	TRBD1
CASTPGLALPDEQFF	TGTGCCAGCACCCCGGGTCTCGCCCTCCCCGATGAGCAGTTCTTC	TRBV11-2	-	TRBJ2-1	-
CASSSDTQYF	TGTGCCAGCAGTTCCGATACGCAGTATTTT	TRBV28	few	TRBJ2-3	-
CASSQDLSVIYGNTIYF	TGTGCCAGCAGCCAAGACCTTTCAGTTATCTATGGAAACACCATATATTTT	TRBV4-2	-	TRBJ1-3	-
CASSSSRVSSGNTIYF	TGTGCCAGCAGCTCGAGCAGGGTCAGCTCTGGAAACACCATATATTTT	TRBV2	-	TRBJ1-3	-
CASSPFPGQGGGELFF	TGTGCCAGCAGCCCCTTCCCGGGACAGGGGGGCGGGGAGCTGTTTTTT	TRBV7-2	-	TRBJ2-2	TRBD1
CASSQSGKATNEKLFF	TGTGCCAGCAGCCAAAGTGGGAAGGCAACTAATGAAAAACTGTTTTTT	TRBV7-9	-	TRBJ1-4	-
CASSRTQGRDTQYF	TGTGCCAGCAGCCGCACCCAGGGTAGAGATACGCAGTATTTT	TRBV6-5	-	TRBJ2-3	-
CASSQAAGGAEAFF	TGCGCCAGCAGCCAAGCCGCAGGGGGGGCTGAAGCTTTCTTT	TRBV4-1	-	TRBJ1-1	TRBD1
CSVLMGGDQPQHF	TGCAGCGTCCTAATGGGGGGTGACCAGCCCCAGCATTTT	TRBV29-1	-	TRBJ1-5	-
CASSQSQGTEAFF	TGTGCCAGCAGCCAAAGTCAGGGCACTGAAGCTTTCTTT	TRBV4-2	many	TRBJ1-1	-
CASSQGTWRPGWNEQFF	TGCGCCAGCAGCCAAGGGACCTGGAGGCCAGGGTGGAATGAGCAGTTCTTC	TRBV4-1	once	TRBJ2-1	-
CASSFGNVWNTIYF	TGTGCCAGCAGCTTCGGTAATGTATGGAACACCATATATTTT	TRBV5-6	-	TRBJ1-3	-
CASSPRLGGLGTEAFF	TGTGCCAGCAGCCCCCGACTGGGTGGATTGGGCACTGAAGCTTTCTTT	TRBV5-5	-	TRBJ1-1	-
CASSFGGGSSYTF	TGTGCCAGCAGTTTTGGCGGGGGGTCATCCTACACCTTC	TRBV28	-	TRBJ1-2	-
CASRGDSYGYTF	TGCGCCAGCAGGGGGGACAGCTATGGCTACACCTTC	TRBV5-1	-	TRBJ1-2	TRBD1
CASSKRVQDRTEAFF	TGTGCCAGCTCTAAGAGGGTCCAGGACCGCACTGAAGCTTTCTTT	TRBV5-4	-	TRBJ1-1	-
CASSFRETYEQYF	TGTGCCAGCAGCTTTAGGGAAACCTACGAGCAGTACTTC	TRBV11-3	-	TRBJ2-7	-
CAWSPLSRSGSPLHF	TGTGCCTGGAGCCCTCTTTCTCGAAGCGGATCACCCCTCCACTTT	TRBV30	-	TRBJ1-6	-
CAWGISGNTIYF	TGTGCCTGGGGAATCTCTGGAAACACCATATATTTT	TRBV30	-	TRBJ1-3	-
CASSIAVDSYNEQFF	TGTGCCAGCTCTATAGCGGTGGACTCCTACAATGAGCAGTTCTTC	TRBV18	-	TRBJ2-1	-
CASSQEWGVPYEQYF	TGCGCCAGCAGCCAAGAATGGGGGGTTCCCTACGAGCAGTACTTC	TRBV4-3	few	TRBJ2-7	-
CASSLQGTERYTF	TGCGCCAGCAGCCTCCAAGGGACGGAGCGCTACACCTTC	TRBV5-1	-	TRBJ1-2	-
CASPTVNNEQFF	TGTGCCAGTCCGACAGTTAACAATGAGCAGTTCTTC	TRBV19	once	TRBJ2-1	-
CASSRTGIYDNEQFF	TGTGCCAGCAGCCGAACAGGAATTTACGACAATGAGCAGTTCTTC	TRBV7-9	-	TRBJ2-1	-
CASSRGGNQETQYF	TGTGCCAGCAGCAGGGGCGGGAACCAAGAGACCCAGTACTTC	TRBV9	once	TRBJ2-5	-
CASSPIPGSSYEQYF	TGTGCCAGCTCACCAATACCGGGATCCTCCTACGAGCAGTACTTC	TRBV18	-	TRBJ2-7	-
CASSPGGNPPYEQYF	TGTGCCAGCTCACCAGGCGGGAACCCCCCCTACGAGCAGTACTTC	TRBV18	-	TRBJ2-7	-
CASRPQGGNYGYTF	TGCGCCAGCAGGCCGCAAGGGGGAAACTATGGCTACACCTTT	TRBV4-3	-	TRBJ1-2	-
CASSWGTDIYGYTF	TGTGCCAGCAGTTGGGGGACCGACATCTATGGCTACACCTTC	TRBV6-5	-	TRBJ1-2	-
CASSPTGDYGYTF	TGTGCCAGCAGCCCAACAGGGGACTATGGCTACACCTTC	TRBV7-2	-	TRBJ1-2	TRBD1
CATSPQWEKLFF	TGTGCCACCAGCCCTCAATGGGAAAAACTGTTTTTT	TRBV10-3	-	TRBJ1-4	-
CASRIGGRIITEAFF	TGCGCCAGCAGGATTGGGGGACGGATCATCACTGAAGCTTTCTTT	TRBV5-1	once	TRBJ1-1	-
CASSPTGGSYNEQFF	TGTGCCAGCAGTCCCACAGGGGGCAGTTACAATGAGCAGTTCTTC	TRBV6-5	once	TRBJ2-1	TRBD1
CASSLPDPQNTGELFF	TGTGCCAGCAGCTTACCGGATCCCCAAAACACCGGGGAGCTGTTTTTT	TRBV11-3	-	TRBJ2-2	-
CASRTGSRYGYTF	TGTGCCAGCAGGACAGGGTCTCGGTATGGCTACACCTTC	TRBV6-9	-	TRBJ1-2	TRBD1
CASMNFLATEAFF	TGTGCCAGCATGAACTTCCTGGCCACTGAAGCTTTCTTT	TRBV6-1	-	TRBJ1-1	-
CASSPQGGINYGYTF	TGTGCCAGCAGCCCACAGGGGGGAATTAACTATGGCTACACCTTC	TRBV5-4	-	TRBJ1-2	TRBD1
CATSRPGYGYTF	TGTGCCACCAGCAGGCCGGGTTACGGCTACACCTTC	TRBV15	-	TRBJ1-2	-
CASSYSNGANTEAFF	TGTGCCAGCAGTTACTCGAACGGGGCCAACACTGAAGCTTTCTTT	TRBV6-6	-	TRBJ1-1	-
CASREQGGRWNEQFF	TGTGCCAGCAGGGAACAGGGAGGAAGGTGGAATGAGCAGTTCTTC	TRBV6-1	-	TRBJ2-1	-
CASSPANDNEQFF	TGTGCCAGCTCACCAGCGAACGACAATGAGCAGTTCTTC	TRBV18	-	TRBJ2-1	-
CASSPPSLRSYEQYF	TGCGCCAGCAGCCCCCCCTCCCTTCGCTCCTACGAGCAGTACTTC	TRBV5-1	-	TRBJ2-7	-
CASSPPGQGYEQYF	TGTGCCAGCAGCCCCCCCGGACAGGGTTACGAGCAGTACTTC	TRBV11-3	-	TRBJ2-7	TRBD1
CASSSRTGLYEQYF	TGTGCCAGCAGCTCTCGGACAGGCCTCTACGAGCAGTACTTC	TRBV11-3	few	TRBJ2-7	TRBD1
CASSFWVGTPYGYTF	TGTGCCAGCAGTTTTTGGGTTGGGACCCCGTATGGCTACACCTTC	TRBV28	-	TRBJ1-2	-
CASSAPSGGAQALKRPKYF	TGTGCCAGCAGTGCTCCTAGCGGGGGGGCCCAGGCCCTTAAGAGACCCAAGTACTTC	TRBV6-1	-	TRBJ2-5	TRBD2
CSVVGESMINYGYTF	TGCAGCGTTGTGGGAGAATCAATGATTAACTATGGCTACACCTTC	TRBV29-1	-	TRBJ1-2	-